The clone carrying this TCR beta chain was observed at least ten times. TCRdb reprocessed the 5' RACE reads with MiXCR, giving one entry per CDR3 protein. The sample has 300,000 to 350,000 distinct CDR3 sequences; 14% are singletons. Per the germline V gene, CDR1 is WNHNN and CDR2 is SYGVQD (reference sequence). Trimming shortened V by 4 bases and J by 1 base, and 6 bases separated the two germline ends. The CDR3 length is 13 residues. The data are from a study of T-cell memory formation after mild COVID-19. Study-level background: TCR clustering was largely donor specific.

This clonotype was sampled from a man aged 18 to 29 who had mild COVID-19 (a few samples of this study predate the infection). Cell type and time point are not known. Sequencing was done on a sample of PBMCs or a T cell subset sorted from them (not recorded which). The rearrangement joins TRBV10-1 to TRBJ2-3; no clear D gene. In DNA form, the CDR3 reads TGCGCCAGCAGTGCAAGCGGCACAGATACGCAGTATTTT. Translated, it gives CASSASGTDTQYF.